Listed here are 21 T cell receptor beta chains from one sample, sequenced in a study of tumor-infiltrating lymphocytes in primary liver carcinoma. The researchers produced TCR beta cDNA from about 510 ng total RNA with a constant-region primer. ARM-PCR, slightly modified, supplied the TCR beta libraries through three nested multiplex PCR rounds. Researchers ran the first two PCR rounds for approximately 10 cycles each with TRBV1-TRBV30 forward primers and a C-beta reverse primer. Each CDR3 protein is one row after TCRdb ran MiXCR on the multiplex PCR reads. The sample holds approximately 99,000 distinct CDR3 sequences; roughly 69% are singletons and the top ten take more than 8%. RNA and DNA were co-extracted from about 19-30 mg of unsorted bulk tissue. The sequenced material came from liver tumor tissue from sampling region 5. As for subset: tumor region T5, tumor centre. The receptor set was obtained from a woman aged 60-75 years with primary liver carcinoma and hepatitis B virus infection.

About this clonotype: One end of the junction varies from germline; a read error may be responsible. This chain links TRBV11-1 with TRBJ2-1; 11 nucleotides agree with TRBD2. The CDR3 extends over 17 amino acids. Germline-derived CDR1 and CDR2 are SGHAT and FQDESV (reference sequence). This CDR3 reads CASSSIVAGGPINERFF. DNA for the CDR3: TGTGCCAGCAGTTCCATTGTAGCGGGAGGGCCGATCAATGAGCGGTTCTTC.

With regard to this clonotype: Being one base from a much bigger clone, this may be a read error. V gene TRBV4-1 combines with J gene TRBJ2-2, with no clear D. The CDR3 spans 16 residues. From germline, CDR1 is MGHRA and CDR2 YSYEKL. The CDR3, as DNA: TGCGCCAGCAGCCGCCTACAATCAGTTAACACCAGGGAGCTGTTTTTT. It yields the protein CASSRLQSVNTRELFF.

This clonotype was seen repeatedly, ten times or more. DNA for the CDR3: TGTGCCAGCAGCCCCCGACTAGACCCGGTCGGGGAGCTGTTTTTT. It codes for CASSPRLDPVGELFF. The chain carries TRBV4-2 and TRBJ2-2; TRBD2 is a possible D gene (6 bases). V shed 4 bases and J shed 7 bases, with 16 bases lying between them. The CDR3 length is 15 residues. Germline loops: CDR1 LGHNA, CDR2 YNFKEQ.

The chain employs TRBV6-6 and TRBJ2-7, with TRBD2 as a possible D gene (6 bases). Looked up from germline, CDR1 is MNHNY and CDR2 is SVGAGI (reference sequence). Trimming took off 10 bases at V and 4 bases at J, with 17 bases between the two ends. This CDR3 is built from 13 residues. CDR3 DNA: TGTGCCAACGTTGGAGGGTCCTCATACGAGCAGTACTTC. Residues: CANVGGSSYEQYF.

Notes on this clonotype: Sequence at one end of the junction differs from germline and may be a read error. This chain links TRBV28 with TRBJ2-3; 13 bases map to TRBD2. The CDR3 covers 14 residues. CDR1 is MDHEN and CDR2 is SYDVKM in the germline V gene. CDR3 amino acids: CTSSSGLAGATQYF. The CDR3 DNA is TGTACCAGCAGTTCCGGACTAGCGGGAGCTACGCAGTATTTT.

This clonotype was observed a single time. The conserved closing phenylalanine or tryptophan is absent in this CDR3, likely reflecting a read error. The chain couples TRBV12-3 or TRBV12-4 to TRBJ1-2; TRBD1 is a possible D gene (6 bases). CDR3 size: 13 residues. The CDR3 bases are TGTGCCAGCAATCGCGCAGGGGCCTATAGCTACACCTTG. Translation: CASNRAGAYSYTL.

As for this clonotype: The junction and the germline gene differ at one end; a read error may be behind it. The chain combines TRBV4-2 with TRBJ2-1; perhaps TRBD2 as D (6 bases). The germline CDR1 and CDR2 sequences are LGHNA and YNFKEQ. The CDR3 length is 15 residues. The DNA of the CDR3 is TGTGCCAGCAGCCTCTCGACGGCGGACTACAATGAGCAATTCTTC. Protein sequence: CASSLSTADYNEQFF.

The chain carries TRBV25-1 and TRBJ1-2; the D gene is possibly TRBD1 (5 bases). This CDR3 comprises 13 residues. The V gene lost 9 bases and the J gene lost 7 bases, with 18 bases spanning the gap. The V gene's germline CDR1 is MGHDK and CDR2 SYGVNS. CDR3 in amino acids: CARSGRQCGGYTF. For the CDR3, the DNA is TGTGCCAGGAGCGGTAGACAGTGCGGTGGCTACACCTTC.

A remark on this clonotype: A read error is possible here, since a much larger clone lies one base away. This sequence joins TRBV12-3 or TRBV12-4 and TRBJ1-1; 8 bases are shared with TRBD1. The V segment lost 6 bases and the J segment 1 base; nucleotides outside the gene matches: 7. CDR3 length: 15 amino acids. The CDR3: CASRPRQGKNTEAFF. The CDR3 bases are TGTGCCAGCAGACCGAGACAGGGGAAGAACACTGAAGCTTTCTTT.

Remarks on this clonotype: Since a much larger clone is just one base distant, this may be a read error. The V and J genes are TRBV12-3 or TRBV12-4 and TRBJ2-5; 7 bases line up with TRBD2. The CDR3 has 13 residues. V shed 4 bases and J 4 bases; nucleotides not matched to a gene: 3. DNA for the CDR3: TGTGCCAGCAGTTCCCGCGGGGGAGAGACCCAGTACTTC. The encoded protein is CASSSRGGETQYF.

V usage is TRBV28 and J usage is TRBJ2-5; maybe TRBD2 (6 bases). The ends were cut back, 7 bases at V and 2 bases at J, with 14 bases in the middle. Germline assignment: CDR1 MDHEN and CDR2 SYDVKM. The CDR3 is made up of 14 amino acids. The CDR3 loop is CASTIPGGQETQYF. The CDR3 DNA follows: TGTGCCAGCACCATCCCTGGGGGGCAAGAGACCCAGTACTTC.

Comments on this clonotype: Compared with germline, one end of the junction differs, possibly owing to a read error. V gene TRBV11-3 combines with J gene TRBJ2-7, with 12 bases matching TRBD1. Per the germline V gene, CDR1 is SGHNT and CDR2 is YENEEA. This CDR3 region has 15 residues. The CDR3, as DNA: TGTGCTAGCAGCCCCGGGACAGGGGGCGACTACGAACAGTACTTC. It encodes CASSPGTGGDYEQYF.

This clonotype was recorded many times. The germline gene is not matched at one end of the junction; a read error may be the cause. V is TRBV5-6 and J is TRBJ2-3; 11 bases agree with TRBD1. Germline values: CDR1 SGHDT, CDR2 YYEEEE. This CDR3 region has 14 residues. The CDR3 DNA is TGTGCCAGCAGCCATAGGGACAGGGGGGCCTTCCTTTTTTTT. Translated, it gives CASSHRDRGAFLFF.

Regarding this clonotype: One end of the junction does not line up with germline, which may come from a read error. The V gene is TRBV11-2, the J gene TRBJ1-2; tentatively, D is TRBD1 (5 bases). Per the germline V gene, CDR1 is SGHAT and CDR2 is FQNNGV. This CDR3 region has 13 residues. The CDR3, as DNA: TGTGCCAGTAGCTTGCCGCGGGGCCATGACTACACCTTC. Amino acids: CASSLPRGHDYTF.

For this clonotype: Given the absence of the conserved phenylalanine or tryptophan at the CDR3 end, a read error is likely. The chain links TRBV6-6 to TRBJ2-5; 10 positions match TRBD1. The CDR3 has 15 residues. Germline CDR1 MNHNY, CDR2 SVGAGI (reference sequence). The CDR3 spells CASRYSRTGGETQYI. CDR3 DNA: TGTGCCAGCAGATACTCGCGGACAGGGGGAGAGACCCAGTACATC.

This clonotype was counted a single time. A read error may produce the germline difference seen at one junction end. Here the CDR3 reads CASSQSYTTGTTQNIQYF. The CDR3 bases are TGTGCAAGCAGCCAATCCTACACAACGGGGACAACCCAAAACATTCAGTACTTC. The genes are TRBV4-2 and TRBJ2-4; tentatively, D is TRBD1 (6 bases). The germline CDR1 and CDR2 sequences are LGHNA and YNFKEQ. The CDR3 consists of 18 residues.

There are many counts of this clonotype. The chain carries TRBV29-1 and TRBJ1-1; 9 bases are shared with TRBD1. Germline assignment: CDR1 SQVTM and CDR2 ANQGSEA. Germline trimming cut 8 bases from V and 1 base from J; bases unmatched to any gene: 5. The CDR3 length is 13 residues. The CDR3 sequence is CSSRGQGNTEAFF. The CDR3 region has the DNA TGCAGCTCCCGGGGACAGGGGAACACTGAAGCTTTCTTT.

The count of this clonotype is one. Since a much larger clone is just one base distant, this may be a read error. DNA of the CDR3: TGTGCCAGCAGCCAATATGGAGGGCCCCAGGGCTACACCTTC. Translation: CASSQYGGPQGYTF. The V and J genes are TRBV14 and TRBJ1-2, with D hard to call. CDR3 size: 14 residues. Trimming cost V 2 bases and J 8 bases, with 15 bases left between them. Germline loops: CDR1 SGHDN, CDR2 FVKESK.

Points on this clonotype: A much larger clone differs by one base, so this may be a read error. V and J are TRBV4-1 and TRBJ2-4; TRBD2 agrees at 10 bases. Germline-derived CDR1 and CDR2 are MGHRA and YSYEKL. There are 18 residues in the CDR3. CDR3 coding DNA: TGCGCCAGCAGCCTGGGACTAGCGAGAGGGCCGGCCAAAACCATTCAGTACTTC. It translates to CASSLGLARGPAKTIQYF.

Concerning this clonotype: A much bigger clone sits one base away, suggesting this may be a read error. The gene calls are TRBV5-1 and TRBJ1-2; D remains unclear. Germline V lookup: CDR1 SGHRS, CDR2 YFSETQ. CDR3 length equals 14 residues. CDR3 sequence reads: CASSLVTTGYGCTF. The CDR3, as DNA: TGCGCCAGCAGCTTGGTTACGACTGGCTATGGCTGCACCTTC.

Judged by abundance, this clonotype is medium-sized. The chain joins TRBV11-2 to TRBJ2-2; D might be TRBD1 (6 bases). The V gene lost 1 base and the J gene lost 3 bases, with 9 bases spanning the gap. The CDR3 totals 15 residues. CDR1 is SGHAT and CDR2 is FQNNGV in the germline V gene. The CDR3 DNA sequence: TGTGCCAGCAGCTTAGGAGGGACACACACCGGGGAGCTGTTTTTT. Protein product: CASSLGGTHTGELFF.